Shown below are 30 T cell receptor beta chains from a single sample sequenced in a study of CD8 T cells in ankylosing spondylitis. MiXCR, run by TCRdb on the 5' RACE reads, gives a single entry per CDR3 protein. The sample shows about 90,000 distinct CDR3 sequences, around 30% of them seen only once. Sequenced sample: blood, either unsorted or a sorted T cell fraction (not recorded which). Receptors originate from a male donor with ankylosing spondylitis or in good health (not recorded which).

This clonotype was found a few times. The chain is built from TRBV9 and TRBJ2-6; D is possibly TRBD1 (5 bases). The CDR3 runs to 18 residues. In germline, CDR1 is SGDLS, CDR2 YYNGEE. Trimming removed 4 bases at V and 0 bases at J, with 17 bases between. The CDR3 nucleotides read TGTGCCAGCAGCCGGGCAGGACACTCTAGCTCTGGGGCCAACGTCCTGACTTTC. Residues: CASSRAGHSSSGANVLTF.

V gene TRBV3-1 combines with J gene TRBJ2-5; 9 nucleotides match TRBD1. V was clipped by 11 bases and J by 6 bases; unmatched bases: 13. The CDR3 runs 14 residues. Per germline, CDR1 LGHDT and CDR2 YNNKEL (reference sequence). The CDR3 loop reads CAGSWGQGSQTQYF. The DNA of the CDR3 is TGTGCCGGGTCGTGGGGACAGGGAAGTCAGACCCAGTACTTC.

The V gene is TRBV5-1, the J gene TRBJ2-7; 9 positions match TRBD2. The CDR3 extends over 16 amino acids. With 0 bases clipped from V and 3 bases from J, the junction kept 7 bases outside the gene matches. Germline V lookup: CDR1 SGHRS, CDR2 YFSETQ. CDR3 DNA sequence: TGCGCCAGCAGCTTGGCAAAGCGGGGGGAAGACTACGAGCAGTACGTC. The encoded protein is CASSLAKRGEDYEQYV.

The V call is TRBV20-1, the J call TRBJ1-5, with TRBD1 as a possible D gene (5 bases). This CDR3 contains 13 residues. Germline-derived CDR1 and CDR2 are DFQATT and SNEGSKA (reference sequence). Between the trimmed V and J ends, which lost 1 base and 4 bases, there was a span of 8 bases. CDR3 loop: CSARGRENQPQHF. The CDR3 bases are TGCAGTGCTAGAGGCAGGGAGAATCAGCCCCAGCATTTT.

This chain joins TRBV20-1 and TRBJ2-1; TRBD2 might be the D (6 bases). The CDR3 runs to 12 residues. Germline CDR1 reads DFQATT; CDR2 reads SNEGSKA (reference sequence). V gave up 7 bases and J gave up 9 bases, with 16 bases separating them. The CDR3 protein is CSVARERGEQFF. CDR3 bases: TGCAGTGTCGCCCGGGAGAGGGGTGAGCAGTTCTTC.

The V and J genes are TRBV5-1 and TRBJ2-1; D uncertain. V was cut by 4 bases and J by 0 bases, with 14 bases left in between. Germline V gives CDR1 SGHRS, CDR2 YFSETQ. This CDR3 is built from 16 residues. CDR3 sequence (DNA): TGCGCCAGCAGCCTTCTTAACCCCGGCTCCTACAATGAGCAGTTCTTC. Translation: CASSLLNPGSYNEQFF.

V is TRBV7-3 and J is TRBJ2-2; TRBD1 or TRBD2 may be the D gene (5 bases each). Trimming pared 2 bases from V and 5 bases from J, leaving 15 bases between. This CDR3 is built from 16 residues. From germline, CDR1 is SGHTA and CDR2 FQGTGA. The CDR3 DNA sequence: TGTGCCAGCAGCTTATTTTCAGGGAGCGGTACCGGGGAGCTGTTTTTT. It encodes CASSLFSGSGTGELFF.

The gene calls are TRBV18 and TRBJ1-4, with 11 bases lining up with TRBD1. Trimming at V came to 3 bases and at J to 8 bases, leaving 2 bases not matched to a gene. The CDR3 loop spans 14 amino acids. Germline V lookup: CDR1 KGHSH, CDR2 LQKENI. The CDR3 spells CASSPDRGLEKLFF. CDR3 DNA: TGTGCCAGCTCACCGGACAGGGGGCTCGAAAAACTGTTTTTT.

This clonotype was detected only a few times. J is TRBJ1-1 and V is TRBV5-1; 8 bases are a match to TRBD1. This CDR3 is built from 13 residues. The germline V gene encodes CDR1 SGHRS and CDR2 YFSETQ. V shed 3 bases, J shed 4 bases, and the junction held 2 bases outside the gene matches. CDR3 DNA: TGCGCCAGCAGCTCGGACAGGGCCACTGAAGCTTTCTTT. Its translation is CASSSDRATEAFF. Filled out from reference TRBV5-1 and TRBJ1-1, the complete variable domain reads KAGVTQTPRYLIKTRGQQVTLSCSPISGHRSVSWYQQTPGQGLQFLFEYFSETQRNKGNFPGRFSGRQFSNSRSEMNVSTLELGDSALYLCASSSDRATEAFFGQGTRLTVV.

The genes are TRBV7-9 and TRBJ2-2; possible D gene TRBD2, 6 bases. Trimming cost V 3 bases and J 6 bases, with 14 bases left between them. Germline loops: CDR1 SEHNR, CDR2 FQNEAQ (reference sequence). The CDR3 loop spans 15 amino acids. CDR3 protein: CASSFPGLEAGELFF. CDR3 nucleotide sequence: TGTGCCAGCAGCTTTCCGGGACTGGAGGCCGGGGAGCTGTTTTTT.

This clonotype was observed a handful of times. The chain recombines TRBV29-1 with TRBJ1-2; D perhaps matches TRBD1 (5 bases). The germline CDR1 and CDR2 sequences are SQVTM and ANQGSEA. V was shortened by 6 bases and J by 4 bases, with 9 bases between the two germline ends. This CDR3 contains 11 residues. Here the CDR3 reads CSVPGGYGYTF. In DNA form, the CDR3 reads TGCAGCGTCCCTGGGGGCTATGGCTACACCTTC.

This clonotype was detected only a few times. V is TRBV20-1 and J is TRBJ1-1; tentative D call: TRBD1 (6 bases). Germline-derived CDR1 and CDR2 are DFQATT and SNEGSKA (reference sequence). Trimming left V 3 bases short and J 1 base short, with 12 bases between. This CDR3 contains 14 residues. CDR3 nucleotides: TGCAGTGCTAGTTTCTGGACAGAGAACACTGAAGCTTTCTTT. Translated: CSASFWTENTEAFF.

This clonotype has just one count. The chain carries TRBV2 and TRBJ2-1; D uncertain. The ends were cut back, 3 bases at V and 7 bases at J, with 10 bases in the middle. This CDR3 is 13 amino acids long. Germline V CDR1 and CDR2: SNHLY, FYNNEI. The CDR3 DNA reads as TGTGCCAGCAGTGAGATCGCCCAGAATGAGCAGTTCTTC. As protein: CASSEIAQNEQFF.

The CDR3 DNA is TGTGCCAGTAGTATATCAAGCAGGGGTCAGCCCCAGCATTTT. Translating gives CASSISSRGQPQHF. The V call is TRBV19, the J call TRBJ1-5, with D possibly matching TRBD1 (6 bases). Germline lookup yields CDR1 LNHDA and CDR2 SQIVND (reference sequence). The V end lost 2 bases, the J end lost 6 bases, and 11 bases lay between the germline ends. This CDR3 has 14 residues. Filled out from reference TRBV19 and TRBJ1-5, the complete variable domain reads DGGITQSPKYLFRKEGQNVTLSCEQNLNHDAMYWYRQDPGQGLRLIYYSQIVNDFQKGDIAEGYSVSREKKESFPLTVTSAQKNPTAFYLCASSISSRGQPQHFGDGTRLSIL.

The chain couples TRBV7-3 to TRBJ2-1; possibly TRBD2 for D (6 bases). The V gene lost 1 base and the J gene lost 10 bases, with 14 bases spanning the gap. Germline V lookup: CDR1 SGHTA, CDR2 FQGTGA. This CDR3 region has 14 residues. CDR3 nucleotide sequence: TGTGCCAGCAGCTTAAGTAAGGGCGGGAACGAGCAGTTCTTC. Protein sequence: CASSLSKGGNEQFF.

The chain has TRBV7-9 and TRBJ1-1; TRBD1 matches at 7 bases. This CDR3 has 14 amino acids. Trimming removed 5 bases from V and 2 bases from J; junction bases left unmatched: 5. The germline V gene encodes CDR1 SEHNR and CDR2 FQNEAQ (reference sequence). CDR3 in DNA: TGTGCCAGCAGCAGACGACAGGGAAACACTGAAGCTTTCTTT. This encodes CASSRRQGNTEAFF.

This clonotype was seen a few times. The chain recombines TRBV12-3 or TRBV12-4 with TRBJ2-5; a possible D gene is TRBD1 (6 bases). This CDR3 has 14 amino acids. The V end was cut by 5 bases, the J end by 2 bases, with 12 bases between. This CDR3 reads CASSPFQGQETQYF. CDR3 nucleotide sequence: TGTGCCAGCAGTCCATTCCAGGGGCAAGAGACCCAGTACTTC.

In its sample, this clonotype was seen many times. The chain is built from TRBV15 and TRBJ2-6, with D perhaps TRBD1 (6 bases). Per the germline V gene, CDR1 is LNHNV and CDR2 is YYDKDF (reference sequence). Trimming cost V 6 bases and J 2 bases, with 8 bases left between them. This CDR3 contains 14 residues. The CDR3 loop is CATSAGAGANVLTF. The CDR3 DNA reads as TGTGCCACCAGTGCAGGGGCTGGGGCCAACGTCCTGACTTTC.

This clonotype was seen a handful of times. The chain couples TRBV20-1 to TRBJ1-4; D is unresolved. The CDR3 totals 18 residues. Germline V gene lookup returns CDR1 DFQATT and CDR2 SNEGSKA (reference sequence). V shed 1 base and J shed 0 bases, with 18 bases lying between them. In nucleotides, the CDR3 is TGCAGTGCTAGAGGGTGGAGGTTCGGGGAGTCAACTAATGAAAAACTGTTTTTT. Its protein product is CSARGWRFGESTNEKLFF.

This clonotype has a handful of counts. Here the CDR3 DNA reads TGTGCCAGCAGCTTGGACGGCAGGGCGTTATCCTACGAGCAGTACTTC. Translated: CASSLDGRALSYEQYF. The chain carries TRBV5-5 and TRBJ2-7; tentatively, D is TRBD1 (5 bases). There are 16 residues in the CDR3. V was shortened by 0 bases and J by 1 base, with 14 bases between the two germline ends. In germline, CDR1 is SGHKS, CDR2 YYEKEE (reference sequence).

In this sample, this clonotype turned up a few times. The chain joins TRBV12-3 or TRBV12-4 to TRBJ1-1, with TRBD1 as a possible D gene (6 bases). There are 19 residues in the CDR3. V was trimmed by 2 bases and J by 0 bases, leaving 22 bases between them. This CDR3 reads CASSLIWRGGGRVNTEAFF. CDR3 coding DNA: TGTGCCAGCAGTTTAATATGGAGGGGTGGGGGCAGGGTGAACACTGAAGCTTTCTTT.

This clonotype was detected only a few times. The chain joins TRBV12-3 or TRBV12-4 to TRBJ1-1; tentatively, D is TRBD1 (6 bases). Trimming left V 4 bases short and J 5 bases short, with 14 bases between. The CDR3 is 14 amino acids. CDR3 residues: CASSSQGGWTEAFF. DNA for the CDR3: TGTGCCAGCAGTTCACAGGGAGGTTGGACTGAAGCTTTCTTT.

This clonotype was counted between two and nine times. The rearrangement links TRBV6-4 to TRBJ2-3, with D perhaps TRBD1 (5 bases). This CDR3 contains 14 residues. Trimming cost V 5 bases and J 1 base, with 10 bases left between them. Germline assignment: CDR1 MRHNA and CDR2 SNTAGT. The CDR3 here is CASSPSQGTDTQYF. The CDR3 DNA follows: TGTGCCAGCAGTCCCTCACAGGGCACAGATACGCAGTATTTT.

The chain is built from TRBV5-5 and TRBJ2-3, with a tentative D call TRBD1 (6 bases). The CDR3 covers 16 residues. V shed 4 bases and J shed 0 bases, with 15 bases lying between them. CDR1 and CDR2 from the germline V gene are SGHKS and YYEKEE (reference sequence). CDR3 nucleotide sequence: TGTGCCAGCAGCGGCCCTCTGACAGGCAGCACAGATACGCAGTATTTT. Its protein product is CASSGPLTGSTDTQYF.

There are many counts of this clonotype. V is TRBV7-6 and J is TRBJ2-2; the D gene is possibly TRBD2 (6 bases). The V gene's germline CDR1 is SGHVS and CDR2 FNYEAQ. The V end lost 2 bases, the J end lost 1 base, and 8 bases lay between the germline ends. There are 15 residues in the CDR3. The CDR3 DNA is TGTGCCAGCAGCTTATACGGGAGGAACACCGGGGAGCTGTTTTTT. Its protein product is CASSLYGRNTGELFF.

This clonotype was detected ten times or more. The chain uses TRBV7-3 and TRBJ2-3; D uncertain. The CDR3 contains 12 residues. Germline values: CDR1 SGHTA, CDR2 FQGTGA. Trimming took 5 bases from V and 1 from J, leaving 4 bases between them. As DNA, the CDR3 is TGTGCCAGCAGCCTTGGCACAGATACGCAGTATTTT. It specifies CASSLGTDTQYF. Together with reference TRBV7-3 and TRBJ2-3, the CDR3 gives the full variable domain: GAGVSQTPSNKVTEKGKYVELRCDPISGHTALYWYRQSLGQGPEFLIYFQGTGAADDSGLPNDRFFAVRPEGSVSTLKIQRTERGDSAVYLCASSLGTDTQYFGPGTRLTVL.

The J gene is TRBJ1-3, the V gene TRBV21-1. TRBV21-1 is noted as a pseudogene. CDR3 size: 12 residues. The CDR3 DNA follows: TGTGCCAGTGACGGTCGTGGAAACACCATATATTTT. Encoded protein: CASDGRGNTIYF.

The V and J genes are TRBV20-1 and TRBJ1-1; the D gene is possibly TRBD1 (6 bases). Trimming stripped 6 bases from V and 3 bases from J, with 11 bases between. Germline CDR1 and CDR2: DFQATT and SNEGSKA (reference sequence). CDR3 length: 12 residues. CDR3 sequence: CSAQGWYTEAFF. Here the CDR3 DNA reads TGCAGTGCCCAGGGGTGGTACACTGAAGCTTTCTTT.

The CDR3 DNA follows: TGTGCCAGCAGCTTTCCATCACGGGATACGCAGTATTTT. Amino acid sequence: CASSFPSRDTQYF. The gene calls are TRBV5-6 and TRBJ2-3; the D is unclear. The CDR3 is made up of 13 amino acids. Germline V gene sequence: CDR1 SGHDT, CDR2 YYEEEE. V shed 2 bases and J shed 6 bases, with 10 bases lying between them.

The chain employs TRBV20-1 and TRBJ2-2, with TRBD2 matching 12 bases. The germline gives CDR1 DFQATT, CDR2 SNEGSKA (reference sequence). This CDR3 has 18 amino acids. J lost 1 base, V lost 0 bases, and 6 bases had no gene match. The CDR3 loop is CSARDLGTSGRNTGELFF. CDR3 bases: TGCAGTGCTAGAGATCTCGGGACTAGCGGGCGGAACACCGGGGAGCTGTTTTTT.